These 18 T cell receptor beta chains originate from one sample sequenced in a study of blood T cells in healthy people across ages. Sample-barcoded 5' priming and a J-beta primer mix drove a second PCR of roughly 6 to 12 cycles. TCRdb re-analysed the 5' RACE reads in MiXCR, keeping a single row per CDR3 protein. This sample has some 1.5 million distinct CDR3 sequences, with approximately 28% found just once. Source material: blood. The receptors stem from a woman in her twenties or thirties in good health.

The chain links TRBV19 to TRBJ2-1; possible D gene TRBD2, 7 bases. Germline V gives CDR1 LNHDA, CDR2 SQIVND (reference sequence). The length of the CDR3 is 15 residues. V shed 7 bases and J shed 2 bases, with 15 bases lying between them. CDR3: CASTPLGGPYNEQFF. In nucleotides, the CDR3 is TGTGCCAGTACCCCACTGGGGGGGCCCTACAATGAGCAGTTCTTC.

The table lists this clonotype with a count of one. A much larger clone differs by one base, so this may be a read error. The rearrangement links TRBV20-1 to TRBJ1-2; D remains unclear. The CDR3 consists of 13 residues. Germline CDR1 is DFQATT and CDR2 is SNEGSKA (reference sequence). CDR3 region: CSARDPQVYGHTF. As DNA, the CDR3 is TGCAGTGCTAGAGATCCCCAAGTCTATGGCCACACCTTC.

About this clonotype: A much more abundant neighbour one base away suggests this may be a read error. The rearrangement joins TRBV20-1 to TRBJ2-7; D perhaps matches TRBD1 (6 bases). CDR3 length equals 14 residues. The germline V gene has CDR1 DFQATT and CDR2 SNEGSKA (reference sequence). The CDR3 DNA is TGCAGTGCCTCGGGACACGAGAGCTCCTACGAGCTGTACTTC. Translating it yields CSASGHESSYELYF.

The gene calls are TRBV7-3 and TRBJ1-1, with D maybe TRBD1 (6 bases). Germline V lookup: CDR1 SGHTA, CDR2 FQGTGA. This CDR3 has 13 residues. V dropped 5 bases and J dropped 3 bases, with 10 bases sitting between them. CDR3 region: CASSTDRDTEAFF. DNA for the CDR3: TGTGCCAGCAGCACGGACAGAGACACTGAAGCTTTCTTT.

This clonotype was detected only a few times. V usage is TRBV7-2 and J usage is TRBJ2-1, with TRBD2 matching over 7 bases. V was clipped by 0 bases and J by 4 bases; unmatched bases: 9. Germline lookup yields CDR1 SGHTA and CDR2 FQGNSA. The CDR3 runs to 17 residues. CDR3 residues: CASSLARGSGPYNEQFF. The CDR3, as DNA: TGTGCCAGCAGCTTAGCTCGGGGTAGCGGGCCTTACAATGAGCAGTTCTTC. The full variable domain, completed using reference TRBV7-2 and TRBJ2-1, is GAGVSQSPSNKVTEKGKDVELRCDPISGHTALYWYRQSLGQGLEFLIYFQGNSAPDKSGLPSDRFSAERTGGSVSTLTIQRTQQEDSAVYLCASSLARGSGPYNEQFFGPGTRLTVL.

The chain has TRBV7-2 and TRBJ1-2; maybe TRBD1 (5 bases). V lost 5 bases and J lost 4, with 14 bases in between. This CDR3 has 14 residues. CDR1 SGHTA and CDR2 FQGNSA come from the germline V gene. The CDR3 nucleotides read TGTGCCAGCAGCGGCGGGACTGGACCCTATGGCTACACCTTC. Its protein product is CASSGGTGPYGYTF.

This clonotype was seen just once. A read error is possible here, since a much larger clone lies one base away. V usage is TRBV6-6 and J usage is TRBJ1-6; no firm D call. This CDR3 has 12 residues. Germline lookup yields CDR1 MNHNY and CDR2 SVGAGI (reference sequence). CDR3 residues: CVSSQQFSPLHF. CDR3 bases: TGTGTCAGCAGCCAACAGTTCTCACCCCTCCACTTT.

The rearrangement uses TRBV5-1 and TRBJ2-3; D perhaps matches TRBD2 (5 bases). The CDR3 totals 16 residues. Trimming left V 4 bases short and J 0 bases short, with 15 bases between. Germline CDR1 reads SGHRS; CDR2 reads YFSETQ. The CDR3 nucleotides read TGCGCCAGCAGCAAGATCAGAGGGAGTAGCACAGATACGCAGTATTTT. Protein: CASSKIRGSSTDTQYF.

The gene calls are TRBV5-1 and TRBJ1-1; 10 bases line up with TRBD1. The CDR3 covers 16 residues. Germline V gene data show CDR1 as SGHRS and CDR2 as YFSETQ. V trimming: 4 bases; J trimming: 0 bases; junction bases outside the gene matches: 6. In DNA, the CDR3 is TGCGCCAGCAGCCCTCAGACAGGGGGCGTGAACACTGAAGCTTTCTTT. Translated: CASSPQTGGVNTEAFF.

The V gene is TRBV5-5, the J gene TRBJ1-5; D is ambiguous. From germline, CDR1 is SGHKS and CDR2 YYEKEE (reference sequence). This CDR3 region has 15 residues. Trimming shortened V by 0 bases and J by 0 bases, and 7 bases separated the two germline ends. The CDR3 DNA is TGTGCCAGCAGCTTGGTATCGGATAGCAATCAGCCCCAGCATTTT. Translating it yields CASSLVSDSNQPQHF.

This clonotype has at least ten counts. The chain is built from TRBV11-2 and TRBJ2-7; 10 bases match TRBD1. This CDR3 comprises 14 residues. V dropped 3 bases and J dropped 6; count of bases not matched to a gene: 5. Germline CDR1 SGHAT, CDR2 FQNNGV. The CDR3 nucleotides read TGTGCCAGCAGCTTCGGGACAGGGGTTCGCGAGCAGTACTTC. Translated: CASSFGTGVREQYF.

Many counts were recorded for this clonotype. The CDR3 loop is CSALGLAGLVNEQFF. As DNA, the CDR3 is TGCAGTGCTCTAGGACTAGCGGGACTCGTCAATGAGCAGTTCTTC. The chain recombines TRBV20-1 with TRBJ2-1, with TRBD2 matching over 12 bases. The CDR3 loop spans 15 amino acids. J was trimmed by 6 bases and V by 5 bases; bases with no gene match: 8. From germline, CDR1 is DFQATT and CDR2 SNEGSKA (reference sequence).

About this clonotype itself: A read error is possible here, since a much larger clone lies one base away. The V call is TRBV7-3, the J call TRBJ2-7; D is ambiguous. The germline gives CDR1 SGHTA, CDR2 FQGTGA. Trimming removed 8 bases at V and 0 bases at J, with 8 bases between. CDR3 length: 12 amino acids. The CDR3 DNA is TGTGCCAGCCTCTTCCGCTCCTACGAGCAGTACTTC. This sequence encodes CASLFRSYEQYF. The whole variable domain, filled in from reference TRBV7-3 and TRBJ2-7, reads GAGVSQTPSNKVTEKGKYVELRCDPISGHTALYWYRQSLGQGPEFLIYFQGTGAADDSGLPNDRFFAVRPEGSVSTLKIQRTERGDSAVYLCASLFRSYEQYFGPGTRLTVT.

This clonotype was counted between two and nine times. The V gene is TRBV6-6, the J gene TRBJ2-1, with D unclear. This CDR3 region has 14 residues. Germline CDR1 and CDR2: MNHNY and SVGAGI (reference sequence). The germline V and J ends were trimmed by 2 bases and 10 bases, with 15 bases remaining between them. The CDR3: CASSYESGPYEQFF. Written as DNA, the CDR3 is TGTGCCAGCAGTTACGAATCAGGACCTTACGAGCAGTTCTTC.

This clonotype was observed at least ten times. The chain uses TRBV5-5 and TRBJ2-5; 8 nucleotides agree with TRBD2. Looked up from germline, CDR1 is SGHKS and CDR2 is YYEKEE (reference sequence). V gave up 4 bases and J gave up 1 base; unmatched junction bases: 12. CDR3 length: 17 amino acids. The CDR3 here is CASSPTRTSFRQETQYF. For the CDR3, the DNA is TGTGCCAGCAGCCCTACAAGGACTAGCTTTCGCCAAGAGACCCAGTACTTC.

The rearrangement links TRBV6-5 to TRBJ1-4, with D perhaps matching TRBD1 (5 bases). Germline-derived CDR1 and CDR2 are MNHEY and SVGAGI. The CDR3 covers 14 residues. The ends were cut back, 7 bases at V and 11 bases at J, with 20 bases in the middle. CDR3 in DNA: TGTGCCAGCACCCTGAGACAGAACATTGGGAAACTGTTTTTT. As protein: CASTLRQNIGKLFF.

The chain uses TRBV25-1 and TRBJ2-7; 9 bases line up with TRBD1. CDR1 is MGHDK and CDR2 is SYGVNS in the germline V gene. The CDR3 sequence is 15 residues long. Losses at the gene ends were 3 bases for V and 2 bases for J; bases not matched to a gene: 5. In DNA form, the CDR3 reads TGTGCCAGCAGTGAGGGACAGGGCCAGGCCTACGAGCAGTACTTC. Protein sequence: CASSEGQGQAYEQYF.

The chain combines TRBV20-1 with TRBJ2-5, with 8 positions matching TRBD1. Germline trimming cut 5 bases from V and 0 bases from J; bases unmatched to any gene: 5. Germline CDR1 is DFQATT and CDR2 is SNEGSKA (reference sequence). This CDR3 contains 14 residues. CDR3 DNA: TGCAGTGCTCGGGGACAGGCGTACCAAGAGACCCAGTACTTC. This translates into CSARGQAYQETQYF.